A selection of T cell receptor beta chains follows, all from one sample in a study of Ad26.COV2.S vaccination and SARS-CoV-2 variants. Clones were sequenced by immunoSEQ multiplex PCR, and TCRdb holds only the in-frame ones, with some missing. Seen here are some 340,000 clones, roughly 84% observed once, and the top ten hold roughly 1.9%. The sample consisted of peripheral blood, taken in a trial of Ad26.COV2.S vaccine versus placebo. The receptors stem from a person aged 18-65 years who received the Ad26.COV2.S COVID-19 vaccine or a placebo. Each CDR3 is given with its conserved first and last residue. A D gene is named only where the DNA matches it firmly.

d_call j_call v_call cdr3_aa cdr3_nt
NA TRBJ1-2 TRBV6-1 CASSEGGSIGIYGYTF TGTGCCAGCAGTGAGGGTGGATCTATTGGTATTTATGGCTACACCTTC
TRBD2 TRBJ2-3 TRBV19 CASSDPGLAGGRDTQYF TGTGCCAGTAGTGATCCCGGACTAGCGGGGGGCCGAGATACGCAGTATTTT
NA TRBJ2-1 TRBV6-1 CASSEQESSYNEQFF TGTGCCAGCAGTGAACAGGAAAGCTCCTACAATGAGCAGTTCTTC
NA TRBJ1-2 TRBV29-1 CSVLGQTDYGYTF TGCAGCGTCCTAGGACAGACGGACTATGGCTACACCTTC
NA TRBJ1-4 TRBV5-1 CASSSLDSSNEKLFF TGCGCCAGCAGCTCACTGGACAGTTCTAATGAAAAACTGTTTTTT
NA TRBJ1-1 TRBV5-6 CASSLLDTEAFF TGTGCCAGCAGCCTGTTAGACACTGAAGCTTTCTTT
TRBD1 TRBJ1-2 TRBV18 CASSPRDREPYGYTF TGTGCCAGCTCACCCCGGGACAGGGAGCCCTATGGCTACACCTTC
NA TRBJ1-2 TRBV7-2 CASSRDVRNYGYTF TGTGCCAGCAGCAGAGACGTGCGGAACTATGGCTACACCTTC
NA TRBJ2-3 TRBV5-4 CASSLGRPTYTDTQYF TGTGCCAGCAGCTTGGGACGTCCCACGTACACAGATACGCAGTATTTT
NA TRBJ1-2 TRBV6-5 CASSYHGNYGYTF TGTGCCAGCAGTTACCACGGAAACTATGGCTACACCTTC
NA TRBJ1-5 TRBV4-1 CASSSHRDSNQPQHF TGCGCCAGCAGCTCCCACCGGGACAGCAATCAGCCCCAGCATTTT
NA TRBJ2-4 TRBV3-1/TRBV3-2 CASSQRRDYGKNIQYF TGTGCCAGCAGCCAGAGAAGGGATTACGGCAAAAACATTCAGTACTTC
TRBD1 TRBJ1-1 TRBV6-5 CASTLTGDLYTEAFF TGTGCCAGCACCCTGACAGGGGATTTATACACTGAAGCTTTCTTT
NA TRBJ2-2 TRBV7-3 CASSPDSANTGELFF TGTGCCAGCAGCCCCGACAGTGCGAACACCGGGGAGCTGTTTTTT
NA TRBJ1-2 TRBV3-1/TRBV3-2 CASSHLVRGSEGYTF TGTGCCAGCAGCCACCTCGTCAGGGGATCAGAGGGCTACACCTTC
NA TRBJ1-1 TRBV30 CAWRNKNTEAFF TGTGCCTGGAGAAACAAGAACACTGAAGCTTTCTTT